Following are 15 T cell receptor beta chains from one sample sequenced in a study of CD8+ T cells in alopecia areata. Extracted from the samples, RNA was reverse transcribed into cDNA to serve as the sequencing template. Libraries were prepared by immunoSEQ multiplex PCR; TCRdb keeps only in-frame clonotypes and omits some of them. This sample has about 130,000 clones, with 50% to 60% found just once. The material sequenced was CD4+ T cells sorted from blood, taken at week 0. These receptors came from a human donor with alopecia areata.

This clone was counted a few times. The gene calls are TRBV29-1 and TRBJ2-3, with D possibly TRBD2 on 5 matching bases. Germline V CDR1 and CDR2: SQVTM, ANQGSEA. Trimming cost V 6 bases and J 4 bases, with 8 bases left between them. CDR3 length equals 11 residues. The CDR3 loop reads CSVTRADTQYF. CDR3 bases: TGCAGCGTGACGAGGGCAGATACGCAGTATTTT.

The rearrangement joins TRBV5-1 to TRBJ1-1; D might be TRBD1 (5 bases). There are 12 residues in the CDR3. Trimming took 4 bases from V and 1 from J, leaving 5 bases between them. Per germline, CDR1 SGHRS and CDR2 YFSETQ. The CDR3 DNA reads as TGCGCCAGCAGCGGGGGGAACACTGAAGCTTTCTTT. Residues: CASSGGNTEAFF.

This chain uses TRBV6-4 with TRBJ2-3; either TRBD1 or TRBD2 may fit D (5 bases each). The CDR3 is 13 amino acids. V was clipped by 6 bases and J by 1 base, with 8 bases between them. The germline V gene has CDR1 MRHNA and CDR2 SNTAGT. CDR3 protein: CASRGTGTDTQYF. DNA for the CDR3: TGTGCCAGCAGGGGGACCGGCACAGATACGCAGTATTTT.

The genes are TRBV2 and TRBJ1-5, with D possibly matching TRBD1 (6 bases). The CDR3 length is 15 residues. V dropped 7 bases and J dropped 1 base, with 14 bases sitting between them. Germline assignment: CDR1 SNHLY and CDR2 FYNNEI. CDR3 nucleotides: TGTGCCAGCACCTCGGACAGAGGAAGCAATCAGCCCCAGCATTTT. Amino acid sequence: CASTSDRGSNQPQHF.

This clone showed up just a few times. This rearrangement joins TRBV19 to TRBJ1-5; possible D gene TRBD1, 6 bases. The V and J ends lost 5 bases and 4 bases respectively, with 18 bases between them. Per the germline V gene, CDR1 is LNHDA and CDR2 is SQIVND (reference sequence). This CDR3 spans 16 amino acids. This CDR3 reads CASSPLGGAGNQPQHF. The CDR3 DNA follows: TGTGCCAGTAGTCCACTAGGGGGGGCGGGGAATCAGCCCCAGCATTTT.

This chain joins TRBV29-1 and TRBJ2-3, with D uncertain. Trimming stripped 3 bases from V and 7 bases from J, with 11 bases between. Per the germline V gene, CDR1 is SQVTM and CDR2 is ANQGSEA. The CDR3 has 12 residues. The CDR3 nucleotides are TGCAGCGTTGACCTTAGGTCAAATACGCAGTATTTT. It codes for CSVDLRSNTQYF.

This clone was found a few times. The J gene is TRBJ2-1, the V gene TRBV6-1; the match to TRBD2 covers 7 bases. Germline trimming cut 4 bases from V and 8 bases from J; bases unmatched to any gene: 5. This CDR3 contains 13 residues. Germline V gives CDR1 MNHNS, CDR2 SASEGT. The CDR3 region has the DNA TGTGCCAGCAGTGCGCGGGAGCGCGATGAGCAGTTCTTC. This gives the protein CASSARERDEQFF.

This clone was counted a few times. CDR3 amino acids: CASSLPGLVPDTQYF. The CDR3 bases are TGTGCCAGCAGCTTACCGGGACTAGTCCCAGATACGCAGTATTTT. The chain combines TRBV5-4 with TRBJ2-3; TRBD2 agrees at 8 bases. The V and J ends lost 2 bases and 4 bases, in that order; junction bases with no gene match: 6. The CDR3 is 15 amino acids. CDR1 is SGHNT, CDR2 YYREEE, per germline (reference sequence).

This clone has a handful of counts. In DNA form, the CDR3 reads TGTGCCAGCAGCTTAGGTCGGACAGGGACGAACAATCAGCCCCAGCATTTT. This encodes CASSLGRTGTNNQPQHF. The rearrangement joins TRBV7-2 to TRBJ1-5; 8 nucleotides line up with TRBD1. V dropped 1 base and J dropped 3; count of bases not matched to a gene: 8. This CDR3 comprises 17 residues. Germline CDR1 and CDR2: SGHTA and FQGNSA.

This chain joins TRBV20-1 and TRBJ1-5, with D hard to call. Trimming removed 7 bases at V and 6 bases at J, with 4 bases between. The CDR3 totals 9 residues. CDR1 is DFQATT and CDR2 is SNEGSKA in the germline V gene (reference sequence). The CDR3 reads CSGGQPQHF. The CDR3 nucleotides read TGCAGTGGGGGTCAGCCCCAGCATTTT.

This chain joins TRBV4-1 and TRBJ1-5; 7 bases are shared with TRBD1. CDR3 length: 15 residues. V lost 2 bases to trimming and J lost 1 base; unmatched junction nucleotides: 2. The V gene's germline CDR1 is MGHRA and CDR2 YSYEKL. The CDR3 sequence: CASSQPGQSNQPQHF. The DNA for the CDR3 is TGCGCCAGCAGCCAACCGGGACAGAGCAATCAGCCCCAGCATTTT.

The chain joins TRBV7-9 to TRBJ2-7; D possibly uses TRBD1 or TRBD2 (6 bases each). Germline CDR1 reads SEHNR; CDR2 reads FQNEAQ (reference sequence). V was pared by 1 base and J by 5 bases, with 9 bases between. This CDR3 comprises 13 residues. The CDR3, as DNA: TGTGCCAGCAGCTTAGAGGGGGGCCACGAGCAGTACTTC. Its translation: CASSLEGGHEQYF. Looking up the rest from reference TRBV7-9 and TRBJ2-7 gives the full variable domain: DTGVSQNPRHKITKRGQNVTFRCDPISEHNRLYWYRQTLGQGPEFLTYFQNEAQLEKSRLLSDRFSAERPKGSFSTLEIQRTEQGDSAMYLCASSLEGGHEQYFGPGTRLTVT.

The rearrangement joins TRBV5-1 to TRBJ2-3; weak D call: TRBD1 (5 bases). The CDR3 consists of 15 residues. In germline, CDR1 is SGHRS, CDR2 YFSETQ. With 7 bases removed from V and 3 bases from J, the gap between germline ends came to 18 bases. In DNA form, the CDR3 reads TGCGCCAGCGGCGAGGACAATTTAATAACAGATACGCAGTATTTT. Protein sequence: CASGEDNLITDTQYF.

The chain links TRBV6-7 to TRBJ1-5; D may be TRBD1 (5 bases). TRBV6-7 is flagged as an ORF with uncertain function. The CDR3 runs 15 residues. V dropped 6 bases and J dropped 3 bases, with 15 bases sitting between them. The chain's CDR3 is CASRTGQLLNQPQHF. As DNA, the CDR3 is TGTGCCAGCAGAACGGGGCAGCTTCTCAATCAGCCCCAGCATTTT.

This chain links TRBV6-5 with TRBJ2-3, with D possibly matching TRBD1 (6 bases). Germline V gives CDR1 MNHEY, CDR2 SVGAGI. With 6 bases removed from V and 6 bases from J, the gap between germline ends came to 13 bases. This CDR3 has 13 amino acids. CDR3 region: CASRRTGWDTQYF. CDR3 DNA sequence: TGTGCCAGCAGACGTACAGGGTGGGATACGCAGTATTTT.